The entry below describes one T cell receptor (beta chain). At one end the junction does not follow the germline gene, possibly because of a read error. Genomic DNA constituted the template upon which TCR beta VDJ and CDR3 profiling was performed. TCRdb used MiXCR to reprocess the reads, holding one entry per CDR3 protein. Of about 290,000 distinct CDR3 sequences listed, approximately 58% are singletons. The CDR3 length is 17 residues. CDR1 and CDR2 from the germline V gene are DFQATT and SNEGSKA (reference sequence). Patients picked for sequencing had shown CD8+CD57+ cell expansion detected by flow cytometry. Patients were therapy-naive when their blood was sampled. The data originate from a study of CD8+CD57+ T cells in acquired aplastic anemia.

The clonotype originates from a human donor with aplastic anemia. The rearrangement uses TRBV20-1 and TRBJ1-5; weak D call: TRBD1 (6 bases). The sequencing input was sorted CD4+, CD8+, or CD8+CD57+ T cells (not recorded which) from PBMCs. CDR3 sequence: CSARDEWTGHSKQPQHF. CDR3 coding DNA: TGCAGTGCTAGAGATGAGTGGACGGGACATAGCAAACAGCCCCAGCACTTT.